Below are 26 T cell receptor beta chains sequenced from a single sample in a study of Ad26.COV2.S vaccination and SARS-CoV-2 variants. Treatment defined: roughly 20 received Ad26.COV2.S at low or high dose, single or two shots; several received placebo; per-sample allocation not given. Collection of the samples took place on day 63 after the first injection of vaccine or placebo. Assay: immunoSEQ multiplex PCR; the TCRdb copy retains only in-frame clones and omits some. The sample records over 400,000 clones, 90% being singletons. The sample was peripheral blood, taken in a trial of Ad26.COV2.S vaccine versus placebo. These receptors were taken from a person aged 18-65 years who received the Ad26.COV2.S COVID-19 vaccine or a placebo.

This chain links TRBV7-9 with TRBJ2-7; D is undetermined. V shed 5 bases and J shed 7 bases, with 12 bases lying between them. Per the germline V gene, CDR1 is SEHNR and CDR2 is FQNEAQ (reference sequence). The CDR3 has 12 amino acids. This chain's CDR3 is CASSPSTVEQYF. The CDR3 DNA sequence: TGTGCCAGCAGCCCTTCGACCGTTGAGCAGTACTTC.

The V call is TRBV7-3, the J call TRBJ2-7; perhaps TRBD1 as D (6 bases). CDR1 is SGHTA, CDR2 FQGTGA, per germline. This CDR3 is built from 14 residues. V lost 0 bases and J lost 5, with 11 bases in between. CDR3 residues: CASSLTTGSHEQYF. CDR3 in DNA: TGTGCCAGCAGCTTAACCACAGGGTCCCACGAGCAGTACTTC.

This chain joins TRBV5-4 and TRBJ2-5; a weak D match, TRBD2 (6 bases). Germline-derived CDR1 and CDR2 are SGHNT and YYREEE (reference sequence). This CDR3 is built from 16 residues. V was pared by 0 bases and J by 0 bases, with 12 bases between. CDR3 nucleotide sequence: TGTGCCAGCAGCTTGGAGAGGAGGGGATACCAAGAGACCCAGTACTTC. Protein: CASSLERRGYQETQYF. The full variable domain, its missing parts supplied by reference TRBV5-4 and TRBJ2-5, is ETGVTQSPTHLIKTRGQQVTLRCSSQSGHNTVSWYQQALGQGPQFIFQYYREEENGRGNFPPRFSGLQFPNYSSELNVNALELDDSALYLCASSLERRGYQETQYFGPGTRLLVL.

This clone was seen only a few times. V is TRBV18 and J is TRBJ2-2, with D perhaps TRBD1 (5 bases). This CDR3 has 15 amino acids. Trimming removed 1 base from V and 1 base from J, with 7 bases in between. Germline V lookup: CDR1 KGHSH, CDR2 LQKENI. The CDR3 DNA reads as TGTGCCAGCTCACCACAGGGGCGGAACACCGGGGAGCTGTTTTTT. Protein sequence: CASSPQGRNTGELFF.

The chain employs TRBV7-9 and TRBJ2-1, with D possibly TRBD2 on 6 matching bases. This CDR3 contains 14 residues. Per germline, CDR1 SEHNR and CDR2 FQNEAQ (reference sequence). V lost 7 bases, J lost 10 bases, and 20 bases lay in between. The CDR3 sequence is CASTVPGLEEEQFF. CDR3 nucleotides: TGTGCCAGCACCGTTCCGGGACTCGAGGAGGAGCAGTTCTTC. Looking up the rest from reference TRBV7-9 and TRBJ2-1 gives the full variable domain: DTGVSQNPRHKITKRGQNVTFRCDPISEHNRLYWYRQTLGQGPEFLTYFQNEAQLEKSRLLSDRFSAERPKGSFSTLEIQRTEQGDSAMYLCASTVPGLEEEQFFGPGTRLTVL.

V gene TRBV9 combines with J gene TRBJ1-1; D perhaps matches TRBD1 (5 bases). Trimming shortened V by 4 bases and J by 5 bases, and 15 bases separated the two germline ends. The CDR3 has 14 amino acids. The V gene's germline CDR1 is SGDLS and CDR2 YYNGEE. The CDR3 nucleotides are TGTGCCAGCAGCCCCCTCCAGGGTTGGACTGAAGCTTTCTTT. Amino acids: CASSPLQGWTEAFF.

The chain carries TRBV19 and TRBJ2-2; D ambiguous. The CDR3 totals 16 residues. V lost 7 bases to trimming and J lost 1 base, with 16 bases between them. Germline lookup yields CDR1 LNHDA and CDR2 SQIVND (reference sequence). The CDR3 sequence: CASNIKGPLNTGELFF. CDR3 bases: TGTGCCAGTAACATTAAGGGCCCTCTGAACACCGGGGAGCTGTTTTTT.

V gene TRBV19 combines with J gene TRBJ1-4; TRBD1 matches 8 bases. The CDR3 runs 15 residues. Germline V gene sequence: CDR1 LNHDA, CDR2 SQIVND (reference sequence). Trimming at V came to 5 bases and at J to 5 bases, leaving 7 bases not matched to a gene. For the CDR3, the DNA is TGTGCCAGTAGTTCCCCCCGGGACAGGAATGAAAAACTGTTTTTT. It codes for CASSSPRDRNEKLFF.

CDR3 sequence (DNA): TGTGCCAGCTCCTGGCTAGCGAACAATGAGCAGTTCTTC. It is translated as CASSWLANNEQFF. This rearrangement joins TRBV2 to TRBJ2-1; tentatively, D is TRBD2 (6 bases). The V end lost 8 bases, the J end lost 5 bases, and 13 bases lay between the germline ends. Germline-derived CDR1 and CDR2 are SNHLY and FYNNEI. The CDR3 has 13 residues.

V and J are TRBV29-1 and TRBJ2-7, with D tentatively TRBD2 (5 bases). This CDR3 has 12 residues. Between the trimmed V and J ends, which lost 4 bases and 2 bases, there was a span of 9 bases. Germline loops: CDR1 SQVTM, CDR2 ANQGSEA. CDR3 DNA sequence: TGCAGCGTTGTAGGCGGGCCCTACGAGCAGTACTTC. It translates to CSVVGGPYEQYF.

V is TRBV7-2 and J is TRBJ1-6, with D possibly matching TRBD1 (6 bases). The V end was cut by 2 bases, the J end by 8 bases, with 16 bases between. The CDR3 runs 16 residues. The germline V gene encodes CDR1 SGHTA and CDR2 FQGNSA. CDR3 residues: CASSLRPGARDSPLHF. Written as DNA, the CDR3 is TGTGCCAGCAGCTTACGGCCAGGGGCAAGGGATTCACCCCTCCACTTT.

This chain joins TRBV7-9 and TRBJ2-6, with D unresolved. V lost 5 bases and J 4 bases, leaving 6 bases between the germline ends. The CDR3 spans 13 residues. Per germline, CDR1 SEHNR and CDR2 FQNEAQ (reference sequence). CDR3 sequence (DNA): TGTGCCAGCAGCGGTTCGGGGGCCAACGTCCTGACTTTC. Translation: CASSGSGANVLTF.

The chain employs TRBV4-2 and TRBJ2-7, with D maybe TRBD2 (5 bases). Germline V gene sequence: CDR1 LGHNA, CDR2 YNFKEQ. This CDR3 contains 15 residues. Trimming cost V 1 base and J 7 bases, with 17 bases left between them. The CDR3 loop reads CASSQAQSGLGEQYF. The CDR3 DNA reads as TGTGCCAGCAGCCAAGCTCAAAGCGGACTTGGGGAGCAGTACTTC.

V and J are TRBV27 and TRBJ2-7; D tentatively fits TRBD1 or TRBD2 (5 bases each). CDR1 MNHEY and CDR2 SMNVEV come from the germline V gene (reference sequence). There are 14 residues in the CDR3. V lost 6 bases and J 2 bases, leaving 14 bases between the germline ends. The chain's CDR3 is CASSLIEGTYEQYF. The CDR3 region has the DNA TGTGCCAGCAGCCTAATTGAGGGGACCTACGAGCAGTACTTC.

CDR3 amino acids: CASTRDRGRSGPTYNEQFF. The CDR3, as DNA: TGTGCCAGCACCCGGGACAGGGGAAGGAGCGGCCCGACCTACAATGAGCAGTTCTTC. This sequence joins TRBV2 and TRBJ2-1, with 10 bases identical to TRBD1. Trimming at V came to 7 bases and at J to 2 bases, leaving 17 bases not matched to a gene. The CDR3 extends over 19 amino acids. Germline CDR1 reads SNHLY; CDR2 reads FYNNEI.

The V call is TRBV4-3, the J call TRBJ1-6; D unclear. V was cut by 3 bases and J by 7 bases, with 10 bases left in between. The CDR3 is made up of 14 amino acids. Germline lookup yields CDR1 LGHNA and CDR2 YSLEER. CDR3 DNA: TGCGCCAGCAGCCAGGAATGGCAGAATTCACCCCTCCACTTT. This codes for CASSQEWQNSPLHF.

This clone was seen a single time. The chain joins TRBV7-2 to TRBJ2-2; D unclear. Germline-derived CDR1 and CDR2 are SGHTA and FQGNSA. CDR3 length equals 16 residues. The germline V and J ends were trimmed by 5 bases and 6 bases, with 19 bases remaining between them. The CDR3 region is CASSLPSYDFAGELFF. The DNA of the CDR3 is TGTGCCAGCAGCCTCCCGTCCTATGATTTCGCCGGGGAGCTGTTTTTT.

V is TRBV7-9 and J is TRBJ2-5; the D gene is possibly TRBD2 (6 bases). The CDR3 is 14 residues long. With 5 bases removed from V and 1 base from J, the gap between germline ends came to 11 bases. Germline V gene sequence: CDR1 SEHNR, CDR2 FQNEAQ (reference sequence). The CDR3 coding sequence is TGTGCCAGCAGCGCCTCCGGGAGCCAAGAGACCCAGTACTTC. Translated, it gives CASSASGSQETQYF. The full variable domain, rest sourced from reference TRBV7-9 and TRBJ2-5, is DTGVSQNPRHKITKRGQNVTFRCDPISEHNRLYWYRQTLGQGPEFLTYFQNEAQLEKSRLLSDRFSAERPKGSFSTLEIQRTEQGDSAMYLCASSASGSQETQYFGPGTRLLVL.

The rearrangement links TRBV30 to TRBJ1-2; D not certain. The germline V gene encodes CDR1 GTSNPN and CDR2 SVGIG (reference sequence). V was trimmed by 3 bases and J by 4 bases, leaving 12 bases between them. The CDR3 has 13 residues. In DNA, the CDR3 is TGTGCCTGGAGCGAGGGAGGTCTCTATGGCTACACCTTC. This gives the protein CAWSEGGLYGYTF.

This clone has only a few counts. The chain uses TRBV5-6 and TRBJ2-7, with D perhaps TRBD2 (6 bases). V shed 5 bases and J shed 5 bases, with 26 bases lying between them. The germline gives CDR1 SGHDT, CDR2 YYEEEE. The CDR3 contains 17 residues. The CDR3 reads CASSFPGTSGQVDEQYF. In nucleotides, the CDR3 is TGTGCCAGCAGTTTTCCCGGGACTTCGGGGCAGGTTGACGAGCAGTACTTC.

This clone was seen a few times. In DNA, the CDR3 is TGTGCCACCAGAGGAAGGGACGATGGCTACACCTTC. This encodes CATRGRDDGYTF. The chain couples TRBV27 to TRBJ1-2; TRBD1 is a possible D gene (5 bases). V was shortened by 10 bases and J by 6 bases, with 15 bases between the two germline ends. Germline CDR1 is MNHEY and CDR2 is SMNVEV (reference sequence). This CDR3 contains 12 residues.

This chain connects TRBV30 to TRBJ2-7; possible D gene TRBD2, 5 bases. The germline V and J ends were trimmed by 0 bases and 3 bases, with 9 bases remaining between them. The CDR3 spans 13 residues. CDR1 and CDR2 (germline): GTSNPN, SVGIG (reference sequence). CDR3 protein: CAWSVHRDYEQYF. Here the CDR3 DNA reads TGTGCCTGGAGTGTACACCGGGACTACGAGCAGTACTTC.

The J gene is TRBJ1-1, the V gene TRBV5-1, with D hard to call. Trimming removed 0 bases from V and 1 base from J, with 7 bases in between. The CDR3 has 14 residues. Germline CDR1 is SGHRS and CDR2 is YFSETQ. CDR3 loop: CASSLEWQNTEAFF. CDR3 coding DNA: TGCGCCAGCAGCTTGGAGTGGCAGAACACTGAAGCTTTCTTT. Drawing the rest from reference TRBV5-1 and TRBJ1-1, the complete variable domain is KAGVTQTPRYLIKTRGQQVTLSCSPISGHRSVSWYQQTPGQGLQFLFEYFSETQRNKGNFPGRFSGRQFSNSRSEMNVSTLELGDSALYLCASSLEWQNTEAFFGQGTRLTVV.

V usage is TRBV5-1 and J usage is TRBJ2-1, with 7 bases lining up with TRBD2. Germline CDR1 is SGHRS and CDR2 is YFSETQ. The CDR3 extends over 14 amino acids. Trimming took 6 bases from V and 4 from J; bases not matched to a gene: 7. The chain's CDR3 is CASKLRGDYNEQFF. The CDR3 bases are TGCGCCAGCAAGCTACGGGGGGATTACAATGAGCAGTTCTTC.

The chain is built from TRBV6-5 and TRBJ2-1; no definite D call. The V and J ends lost 6 bases and 7 bases respectively, with 10 bases between them. The CDR3 length is 12 residues. From germline, CDR1 is MNHEY and CDR2 SVGAGI. CDR3 sequence (DNA): TGTGCCAGCAGGCGGACGGTGAATGAGCAGTTCTTC. As protein: CASRRTVNEQFF.

This clone was seen just once. The chain combines TRBV2 with TRBJ2-1, with 16 nucleotides matching TRBD2. V trimming: 9 bases; J trimming: 8 bases; junction bases outside the gene matches: 7. The CDR3 is 15 amino acids. In germline, CDR1 is SNHLY, CDR2 FYNNEI. CDR3 amino acids: CARRGTSGRGHEQFF. In DNA, the CDR3 is TGTGCCAGACGGGGGACTAGCGGGAGGGGCCATGAGCAGTTCTTC.